This TCR beta chain comes out of a study of blood T cell repertoires in COVID-19. Turning to the study itself: COVID-19 samples, acute and convalescent, were from the United States, Italy and Spain.

Profiled with immunoSEQ multiplex PCR; TCRdb holds only in-frame clones, not every one. This sample has 150,000 to 200,000 clones, with 70% to 90% found just once. This clone has just one count. The CDR3 contains 13 residues. V was cut by 5 bases and J by 2 bases, with 9 bases left in between. The chain joins TRBV12-3 or TRBV12-4 to TRBJ1-1, with D unresolved. The specimen was peripheral blood. This sequence originates from a man aged 45 to 65 with active or convalescent COVID-19. CDR3 sequence: CASSREYNTEAFF. The CDR3, as DNA: TGTGCCAGCAGTCGGGAGTACAACACTGAAGCTTTCTTT.